This T cell receptor (beta chain) was sequenced for a study of identical twins. V lost 2 bases to trimming and J lost 2 bases, with 10 bases between them. CDR3 length equals 15 residues. Germline CDR1 is MNHEY and CDR2 is SVGAGI. TCRdb fed the 5' RACE reads into MiXCR, producing one record per CDR3 protein. Among some 1,700,000 distinct CDR3 sequences, about 30% were seen once, and the ten largest hold about 0.3%. Details on this clonotype: Its antigen is unknown.

Study-level results: Conclusions leaned on cross-sectional statistical analysis and did not track the same donors over time. The models systematically underestimated how much out-of-frame TCR alpha was shared in monozygotic twins.

The sample comprised cord blood. This rearrangement joins TRBV6-5 to TRBJ2-1, with D perhaps matching TRBD2 (6 bases). This clonotype was obtained from a newborn girl in good health. CDR3 protein: CASSYDRGTYNEQFF. In DNA form, the CDR3 reads TGTGCCAGCAGTTACGATCGCGGGACCTACAATGAGCAGTTCTTC.